Included here is one TCR beta chain sequence, with context. At one end, the junction sequence differs from germline, possibly due to a read error. The data stem from a study of blood T cell repertoires in COVID-19. Study-level background: From the United States, Italy and Spain came samples of acute and convalescent COVID-19. T cells, B-cell-depleted T cells, or PBMCs provided the cDNA or gDNA that served as material.

This table comes from immunoSEQ multiplex PCR, and its TCRdb copy is limited to in-frame clones, with some not included. The sample consists of around 230,000 clones, 82% of them appearing once. CDR1 and CDR2 (germline): SGHDT, YYEEEE. This CDR3 is 11 amino acids long. Sequencing was carried out using peripheral blood. The clonotype originates from a woman aged 55 to 70 with active or convalescent COVID-19. This chain uses TRBV5-6 with TRBJ1-2, with D unresolved. CDR3 sequence: CASSLGGEGHF. CDR3 nucleotide sequence: TGTGCCAGCAGCTTGGGGGGAGAAGGGCACTTC.